Listed below are T cell receptor beta chains from one sample, sequenced in a study of blood T cell repertoires in COVID-19. Here immunoSEQ multiplex PCR was the method, and the copy in TCRdb shows in-frame clones only, minus some. Seen here are more than 95,000 clones, over 75% observed once, and the top ten hold 6%. The specimen was peripheral blood. These receptors were collected from a human donor in a cohort sampled during active COVID-19. Both conserved end residues are part of each CDR3. Fields, in order: V gene, J gene, D gene, clone size, CDR3 DNA, CDR3 protein. D genes are given only for firm matches. Some rows mark clone size as missing; the rest say once, few, many or name a class of expanded clone.

v_gene: TRBV28
j_gene: TRBJ1-1
d_gene: NA
abundance: NA
CDR3nt: TGTGCCAGCAGTTTATTCGACAGGGAAGCTTTCTTT
CDR3aa: CASSLFDREAFF

v_gene: TRBV9
j_gene: TRBJ2-3
d_gene: TRBD1
abundance: NA
CDR3nt: TGTGCCAGCAGCCTACTGGGGCAGGGGGCAGTTGCAGATACGCAGTATTTT
CDR3aa: CASSLLGQGAVADTQYF

v_gene: TRBV5-6
j_gene: TRBJ1-2
d_gene: NA
abundance: NA
CDR3nt: TGTGCCAGCAGGGACACCTCGGACTATGGCTACACCTTC
CDR3aa: CASRDTSDYGYTF

v_gene: TRBV27
j_gene: TRBJ2-7
d_gene: NA
abundance: NA
CDR3nt: TGTGCCAGCAGCGTACTAGGTACTAGCTATCTGTACTTC
CDR3aa: CASSVLGTSYLYF

v_gene: TRBV6-4
j_gene: TRBJ2-2
d_gene: TRBD1
abundance: NA
CDR3nt: TGTGCCAGCAGTGACGGACAGGACACCGGGGAGCTGTTTTTT
CDR3aa: CASSDGQDTGELFF

v_gene: TRBV7-8
j_gene: TRBJ2-3
d_gene: TRBD2
abundance: NA
CDR3nt: TGTGCCAGCAGCCCGAGCGGGATCTACACAGATACGCAGTATTTT
CDR3aa: CASSPSGIYTDTQYF

v_gene: TRBV9
j_gene: TRBJ2-3
d_gene: NA
abundance: once
CDR3nt: TGTGCCAGCAGCCCGGACTTCCCCATAGATACGCAGTATTTT
CDR3aa: CASSPDFPIDTQYF

v_gene: TRBV5-1
j_gene: TRBJ2-7
d_gene: NA
abundance: NA
CDR3nt: TGCGCCAGCAGCCCGGGACTCTACGAGCAGTACTTC
CDR3aa: CASSPGLYEQYF

v_gene: TRBV18
j_gene: TRBJ1-1
d_gene: TRBD1
abundance: NA
CDR3nt: TGTGCCAGCTCACCAGACAGGGGAAGAGTGAACACTGAAGCTTTCTTT
CDR3aa: CASSPDRGRVNTEAFF

v_gene: TRBV5-6
j_gene: TRBJ1-1
d_gene: NA
abundance: NA
CDR3nt: TGTGCCAGCAGCTTGGAGGGGAAGCCCCCTGAAGCTTTCTTT
CDR3aa: CASSLEGKPPEAFF

v_gene: TRBV19
j_gene: TRBJ2-2
d_gene: TRBD2
abundance: NA
CDR3nt: TGTGCCAGTACCAACAAAATCAGGACTAGCGGACTGCCCGGGGAGCTGTTTTTT
CDR3aa: CASTNKIRTSGLPGELFF

v_gene: TRBV5-1
j_gene: TRBJ1-2
d_gene: NA
abundance: NA
CDR3nt: TGCGCCAGCAGCCTCACACCAAACTATGGCTACACCTTC
CDR3aa: CASSLTPNYGYTF

v_gene: TRBV19
j_gene: TRBJ2-3
d_gene: TRBD2
abundance: NA
CDR3nt: TGTGCCAGTACCCGACTAGCGGGGTTAGATACGCAGTATTTT
CDR3aa: CASTRLAGLDTQYF

v_gene: TRBV20-1
j_gene: TRBJ2-1
d_gene: NA
abundance: NA
CDR3nt: TGCAGTGCTGAGACGGGGAATGAGCAGTTCTTC
CDR3aa: CSAETGNEQFF

v_gene: TRBV2
j_gene: TRBJ2-7
d_gene: NA
abundance: NA
CDR3nt: TGTGCCACCCGACAGTCCTTAGGGCAGTACTTC
CDR3aa: CATRQSLGQYF

v_gene: TRBV7-9
j_gene: TRBJ1-3
d_gene: TRBD1
abundance: NA
CDR3nt: TGTGCCAGCAGACCCGGGACAGGGGTCTTCTCTGGAAACACCATATATTTT
CDR3aa: CASRPGTGVFSGNTIYF

v_gene: TRBV4-2
j_gene: TRBJ2-3
d_gene: TRBD2
abundance: NA
CDR3nt: TGTGCCAGCAGCCAAGATTCCGGACTAGCGGGAGGGAAAGATACGCAGTATTTT
CDR3aa: CASSQDSGLAGGKDTQYF

v_gene: TRBV13
j_gene: TRBJ2-7
d_gene: TRBD2
abundance: NA
CDR3nt: TGTGCCAGCAGCGCGGGGGGTCTACCCAGATGGGAGCAGTACTTC
CDR3aa: CASSAGGLPRWEQYF

v_gene: TRBV3-1/TRBV3-2
j_gene: TRBJ2-1
d_gene: NA
abundance: once
CDR3nt: TGTGCCAGCTCCACGCGCCATCTTGGGCAGTTCTTC
CDR3aa: CASSTRHLGQFF

v_gene: TRBV2
j_gene: TRBJ1-2
d_gene: TRBD1
abundance: NA
CDR3nt: TGTGCCAGCAACAGACAGGGTCAGACCTATGGCTACACCTTC
CDR3aa: CASNRQGQTYGYTF

v_gene: TRBV11-1
j_gene: TRBJ2-3
d_gene: NA
abundance: NA
CDR3nt: TGTGCCAGCAGCTCGGGAGATACGCAGTATTTT
CDR3aa: CASSSGDTQYF

v_gene: TRBV4-1
j_gene: TRBJ2-7
d_gene: NA
abundance: NA
CDR3nt: TGCGCCAGCAGCCAAACCAGGGGTTCAGGCGAGCAGTACTTC
CDR3aa: CASSQTRGSGEQYF

v_gene: TRBV13
j_gene: TRBJ2-2
d_gene: NA
abundance: NA
CDR3nt: TGTGCCAGCAGATCAACGAACACCGGGGAGCTGTTTTTT
CDR3aa: CASRSTNTGELFF

v_gene: TRBV28
j_gene: TRBJ1-2
d_gene: NA
abundance: NA
CDR3nt: TGTGCCATCCTTCCGGGACATGCACGTGGCTACACCTTC
CDR3aa: CAILPGHARGYTF

v_gene: TRBV28
j_gene: TRBJ2-3
d_gene: TRBD2
abundance: NA
CDR3nt: TGTGCCAGCAGCAGGCTGACTAGCGGCATCACAGATACGCAGTATTTT
CDR3aa: CASSRLTSGITDTQYF

v_gene: TRBV6-2/TRBV6-3
j_gene: TRBJ1-5
d_gene: NA
abundance: few
CDR3nt: TGTGCCAGCAGTTACGTTTCGGGCAATCAGCCCCAGCATTTT
CDR3aa: CASSYVSGNQPQHF

v_gene: TRBV27
j_gene: TRBJ1-2
d_gene: NA
abundance: NA
CDR3nt: TGTGCCACTACAGGAACGGATAGCTATGGCTACACCTTC
CDR3aa: CATTGTDSYGYTF

v_gene: TRBV30
j_gene: TRBJ2-7
d_gene: NA
abundance: NA
CDR3nt: TGTGCCTGCACTGGGGGCCTCTACGAGCAGTACTTC
CDR3aa: CACTGGLYEQYF

v_gene: TRBV11-2
j_gene: TRBJ2-5
d_gene: TRBD1
abundance: NA
CDR3nt: TGTGCCAGCAGCCGGGACAGGGGGAGGTCCCAGTACTTC
CDR3aa: CASSRDRGRSQYF

v_gene: TRBV28
j_gene: TRBJ1-1
d_gene: TRBD1
abundance: NA
CDR3nt: TGTGCCAGCAGTTTCCCGCGACAGGGGGCTAAAGCTTTCTTT
CDR3aa: CASSFPRQGAKAFF

v_gene: TRBV5-4
j_gene: TRBJ2-5
d_gene: TRBD2
abundance: NA
CDR3nt: TGTGCCAGCAGCTTGTATCCGGGAGGAGGGAAAGAGACCCAGTACTTC
CDR3aa: CASSLYPGGGKETQYF

v_gene: TRBV18
j_gene: TRBJ1-1
d_gene: NA
abundance: NA
CDR3nt: TGTGCCAGCTCACCGCCGACCAGGGGCACACTAGTGGCTTTCTTT
CDR3aa: CASSPPTRGTLVAFF

v_gene: TRBV4-1
j_gene: TRBJ2-3
d_gene: TRBD1
abundance: NA
CDR3nt: TGCGCCAGCAGCCAACCGGGACAGGGTTCAGATACGCAGTATTTT
CDR3aa: CASSQPGQGSDTQYF

v_gene: TRBV5-1
j_gene: TRBJ2-3
d_gene: NA
abundance: NA
CDR3nt: TGCGCCAGCAGCTTGGGCAGTAGCACAGATACGCAGTATTTT
CDR3aa: CASSLGSSTDTQYF

v_gene: TRBV4-2
j_gene: TRBJ2-5
d_gene: TRBD2
abundance: NA
CDR3nt: TGTGCCAGCAGCCAAGCCTGGGGTAGCGGGGTACAAGAGACCCAGTACTTC
CDR3aa: CASSQAWGSGVQETQYF

v_gene: TRBV18
j_gene: TRBJ1-4
d_gene: TRBD1
abundance: NA
CDR3nt: TGTGCCAGCTCACCACCCTTTGGGGGACAGAGAAATGAAAAACTGTTTTTT
CDR3aa: CASSPPFGGQRNEKLFF

v_gene: TRBV28
j_gene: TRBJ2-7
d_gene: TRBD2
abundance: NA
CDR3nt: TGTGCCAGCAGTTCTCCGGGGGGTGAGCAGTACTTC
CDR3aa: CASSSPGGEQYF

v_gene: TRBV13
j_gene: TRBJ1-2
d_gene: NA
abundance: NA
CDR3nt: TGTGCCAGCAGTCATAAACCAGTTGGACAGTCAGACTATGGCTACACCTTC
CDR3aa: CASSHKPVGQSDYGYTF

v_gene: TRBV9
j_gene: TRBJ2-5
d_gene: NA
abundance: once
CDR3nt: TGTGCCAGCAGCGTAGGAGGGTCGGGGATTGAGACCCAGTACTTC
CDR3aa: CASSVGGSGIETQYF

v_gene: TRBV9
j_gene: TRBJ2-1
d_gene: NA
abundance: NA
CDR3nt: TGTGCCAGCAGCGCCAACACGTACCGGGTTGAGCAGTTCTTC
CDR3aa: CASSANTYRVEQFF

v_gene: TRBV27
j_gene: TRBJ2-5
d_gene: NA
abundance: NA
CDR3nt: TGTGCCAGCAGTCCACAGGGTGCGGAGACCCAGTACTTC
CDR3aa: CASSPQGAETQYF

v_gene: TRBV7-9
j_gene: TRBJ2-7
d_gene: TRBD1
abundance: NA
CDR3nt: TGTGCCAGCAGCTTAGCGGGACAGGGTTTGTACGAGCAGTACTTC
CDR3aa: CASSLAGQGLYEQYF

v_gene: TRBV6-6
j_gene: TRBJ1-2
d_gene: NA
abundance: NA
CDR3nt: TGTGCCAGCATTACCACCAGAGGGGGCTACACCTTC
CDR3aa: CASITTRGGYTF

v_gene: TRBV19
j_gene: TRBJ2-7
d_gene: TRBD2
abundance: NA
CDR3nt: TGTGCCAGTAGTATAGATGCTAGCGGGAGGACTTACGAGCAGTACTTC
CDR3aa: CASSIDASGRTYEQYF

v_gene: TRBV19
j_gene: TRBJ1-1
d_gene: NA
abundance: NA
CDR3nt: TGTGCCAGTAGTATCGGGGGAGGTGTCACTGAAGCTTTCTTT
CDR3aa: CASSIGGGVTEAFF

v_gene: TRBV28
j_gene: TRBJ1-2
d_gene: NA
abundance: NA
CDR3nt: TGTGCCAGCAGTTTATTGATGGTTCGGGATGGCTACACCTTC
CDR3aa: CASSLLMVRDGYTF

v_gene: TRBV2
j_gene: TRBJ2-3
d_gene: TRBD2
abundance: NA
CDR3nt: TGTGCCAGCGGGAGGGCAGATACGCAGTATTTT
CDR3aa: CASGRADTQYF

v_gene: TRBV11-2
j_gene: TRBJ2-5
d_gene: TRBD1
abundance: once
CDR3nt: TGTGCCAGCAGCTCTCAGACAGGGGAAGAGACCCAGTACTTC
CDR3aa: CASSSQTGEETQYF

v_gene: TRBV4-1
j_gene: TRBJ1-5
d_gene: NA
abundance: few
CDR3nt: TGCGCCAGCAGCCAAGGTGGGCTTAATCAGCCCCAGCATTTT
CDR3aa: CASSQGGLNQPQHF

v_gene: TRBV15
j_gene: TRBJ1-1
d_gene: NA
abundance: NA
CDR3nt: TGTGCCAAGGTACAGGAAACGAACACTGAAGCTTTCTTT
CDR3aa: CAKVQETNTEAFF

v_gene: TRBV12-3/TRBV12-4
j_gene: TRBJ2-5
d_gene: NA
abundance: NA
CDR3nt: TGTGCCAGCAGTTTTAGCCAAGAGACCCAGTACTTC
CDR3aa: CASSFSQETQYF

v_gene: TRBV30
j_gene: TRBJ2-7
d_gene: NA
abundance: NA
CDR3nt: TGTGCCTGGAGCCAACAGGGATACGAGCAGTACTTC
CDR3aa: CAWSQQGYEQYF

v_gene: TRBV18
j_gene: TRBJ2-3
d_gene: TRBD2
abundance: NA
CDR3nt: TGTGCCAGCTCCGGACTAGAGACGGATACGCAGTATTTT
CDR3aa: CASSGLETDTQYF

v_gene: TRBV9
j_gene: TRBJ2-5
d_gene: NA
abundance: NA
CDR3nt: TGTGCCAGCAGCGTAGGGGACAACCAAGAGACCCAGTACTTC
CDR3aa: CASSVGDNQETQYF

v_gene: TRBV19
j_gene: TRBJ1-1
d_gene: NA
abundance: NA
CDR3nt: TGTGCCAGTAGTATCTGGACTAGCACTGAAGCTTTCTTT
CDR3aa: CASSIWTSTEAFF

v_gene: TRBV28
j_gene: TRBJ1-3
d_gene: NA
abundance: NA
CDR3nt: TGTGCCAGCGGTGCGGGGAATCAGAACACCATATATTTT
CDR3aa: CASGAGNQNTIYF

v_gene: TRBV7-2
j_gene: TRBJ2-3
d_gene: TRBD1
abundance: NA
CDR3nt: TGTGCCAGCAGCTTAGCGTGGGGACAGGGGTTGCCCGGAGCAGATACGCAGTATTTT
CDR3aa: CASSLAWGQGLPGADTQYF

v_gene: TRBV12-2
j_gene: TRBJ2-5
d_gene: NA
abundance: NA
CDR3nt: TGTGCAAGTCGCTTAGGAAGCAGACCGACAATTGAGACCCAGTACTTC
CDR3aa: CASRLGSRPTIETQYF

v_gene: TRBV4-3
j_gene: TRBJ2-1
d_gene: TRBD2
abundance: once
CDR3nt: TGCGCCAGCAGCCAAGCGGTAGCGGGGTTCAATGAGCAGTTCTTC
CDR3aa: CASSQAVAGFNEQFF